This T cell receptor beta chain was captured by sequencing in a study of PD-L1 blockade in urothelial cancer (dated by TCRdb to 2016 to 2017). With regard to the full study: All patients started therapy around 2014 and received atezolizumab 1,200 mg intravenously every 3 weeks. About 90% of the roughly 29 patients were identified as males with urothelial cancer of bladder origin, and a prior smoking history was reported by 18 of 29 patients. An ECOG performance status of 0 or 1 was recorded for the patients, and 0 to 3 prior chemotherapy regimens had been received by the patients. Blood samples were analyzed at two time points: 3 weeks after treatment start (second dose) and 6 weeks after treatment start. Blood samples gave median yields of approximately 130,000 T cells and more than 80,000 unique TCRs, along with a median clonality of about 0.084. The study, an exploratory multi-omic analysis, examined somatic, immune and clinical correlates of response to PD-L1 blockade with atezolizumab in urothelial cancer. TCR sequencing covered pretreatment tumor samples and matched, serially collected peripheral blood taken before and after atezolizumab treatment. Durable clinical benefit was defined as a progression-free survival longer than 6 months, and TCR features were additionally tested against progression-free survival and overall survival. In the same patients who had TCR sequencing, pretreatment tumors also underwent whole exome sequencing and RNA sequencing. Under 10 patients achieved durable clinical benefit and some 21 did not. Some 30 patients had pretreatment blood TCR-seq, some 24 had at least one posttreatment blood collection, and some 24 had tumor TCR-seq.

Overall study results and their limits: Small sample size (n ≈ 28) and many exploratory analyses mean the results are intended to be hypothesis-generating. Patients with durable benefit showed greater expansion of tumor-associated TCR clones in peripheral blood 3 weeks after starting treatment (n = 22, p = 0.022). Improved progression-free and overall survival was associated with having pretreatment peripheral blood TCR clonality below the median.

The sample's time point label is to be understood as: pretreatment peripheral blood. A cohort of about 31 patients with locally advanced or metastatic urothelial carcinoma, treated at Memorial Sloan Kettering on a trial protocol, was included. Peripheral blood mononuclear cells were collected pretreatment and during treatment, with between 1 and 8 total time points per patient. The Qiagen DNeasy Blood extraction kit was used to purify genomic DNA from total PBMCs and from tumor samples. PBMCs were collected pretreatment and during treatment, and were isolated and stored as previously described. To note about this clone: Its antigen is currently not known. The junction does not match germline at one end; this may be a read error.

Taken from the germline V gene, the CDR1 and CDR2 loops are SGHTA and FQGTGA. The CDR3 runs 15 residues from the cysteine to the phenylalanine. The kept DNA is CDR3 alone, 45 bases in frame from the first base. Each PCR received spiked-in synthetic TCR analog templates so that absolute template abundance could be estimated from read counts. TCRbeta CDR3 regions were amplified from genomic DNA with bias-controlled V and J gene primers using the immunoSEQ assay. Rearranged TCRbeta segments were sequenced at approximately 20X coverage. The paper's data handling went like this. Clustering was used to correct sequencing errors, and CDR3s were annotated against IMGT so that V, D and J genes could be assigned. Only productive TCRbeta rearrangements were used in downstream analyses, excluding out-of-frame or stop-codon sequences. Clonality was computed as one minus Shannon entropy normalized by the log of the number of unique productive sequences. Clones differing between time points or between blood and tumor were identified using Fisher's exact test with Benjamini-Hochberg correction, with an adjusted p below 0.01 applied as the threshold. In its TCRdb copy, this immuneACCESS table keeps in-frame sequences only and misses some clones. Where compared with another copy, unresolved V genes explain less than half of these, and the others have no known cause. The D gene and trimming were derived from the DNA, and the V and J assignments and clone size from that table. The sample table shows roughly 63,000 clones, and 80% to 90% are seen once. Clones ranked in the top ten supply around 5.7% of the sample.

Specimen: PBMCs, collected around atezolizumab (anti-PD-L1) treatment. The chain employs TRBV7-3 and TRBJ1-3; the D gene is not confidently resolved. The clonotype comes from a man in his 70s with urothelial cancer. The DNA is TGTGCCAGCAGCCTAACAGCATACTCTGGAAACACCATATATTTT. It is translated as CASSLTAYSGNTIYF. With all but the CDR3 taken from the reference TRBV7-3 and TRBJ1-3 genes, the full variable domain is: GAGVSQTPSNKVTEKGKYVELRCDPISGHTALYWYRQSLGQGPEFLIYFQGTGAADDSGLPNDRFFAVRPEGSVSTLKIQRTERGDSAVYLCASSLTAYSGNTIYFGEGSWLTVV.